Listed here are 14 T cell receptor beta chains from one sample, sequenced in a study of cytomegalovirus exposure and HLA in healthy donors (dated by TCRdb to about 2017). Library preparation was by the immunoSEQ multiplex PCR assay. For the multiplex PCR, a mixture combining 60 forward primers for TCR Vbeta segments and 13 reverse primers for TCR Jbeta segments was used. TCRdb carries this immuneACCESS record with in-frame sequences only. Its versions omit some clonotypes, under half of them owing to an unresolved V gene in the studies checked, with the rest unexplained. The sample's table lists a count of 100,000 to 150,000 clones. Of the sample, approximately 2% is held by the ten largest clones. Sample: PBMCs. All receptors come from a man in his forties in good health and CMV-seronegative.

V is TRBV6-4 and J is TRBJ1-3; TRBD1 matches at 7 bases. Trimming at V came to 6 bases and at J to 0 bases, leaving 5 bases not matched to a gene. The CDR3 is 15 residues long. Germline V gene sequence: CDR1 MRHNA, CDR2 SNTAGT. CDR3 in DNA: TGTGCCAGCAGACAGGGGACGAGCTCTGGAAACACCATATATTTT. Residues: CASRQGTSSGNTIYF.

The V and J genes are TRBV11-3 and TRBJ2-7; 8 nucleotides align to TRBD1. The CDR3 has 15 residues. Trimming at V came to 6 bases and at J to 7 bases, leaving 14 bases not matched to a gene. Germline lookup yields CDR1 SGHNT and CDR2 YENEEA. The CDR3: CASRTRGQDPREQYF. CDR3 DNA sequence: TGTGCCAGCAGGACCCGGGGACAGGACCCTAGGGAGCAGTACTTC.

The rearrangement links TRBV28 to TRBJ2-7, with 10 bases fitting TRBD2. V trimming: 6 bases; J trimming: 3 bases; junction bases outside the gene matches: 35. There are 24 residues in the CDR3. CDR1 and CDR2 from the germline V gene are MDHEN and SYDVKM. CDR3 sequence: CASSVVLLPPSGRLTLGRFYEQYF. CDR3 nucleotide sequence: TGTGCCAGCAGCGTCGTTCTCCTACCCCCTAGCGGGAGACTGACTCTGGGGCGTTTCTACGAGCAGTACTTC.

The J gene is TRBJ2-5, the V gene TRBV5-6, with TRBD2 identical over 10 bases. The CDR3 has 16 amino acids. With 3 bases clipped from V and 5 bases from J, the junction kept 10 bases outside the gene matches. Looked up from germline, CDR1 is SGHDT and CDR2 is YYEEEE. The CDR3 nucleotides read TGTGCCAGCAGCTCTAGCGGGAGACGGGTTTGGGAGACCCAGTACTTC. Its translation: CASSSSGRRVWETQYF.

The rearrangement links TRBV6-5 to TRBJ2-3; 10 bases line up with TRBD2. V lost 4 bases and J lost 3; bases outside the gene matches: 4. The CDR3 is 15 amino acids. Germline-derived CDR1 and CDR2 are MNHEY and SVGAGI. The CDR3 nucleotides read TGTGCCAGCAGTTCCAGCGGGAGGGAGACAGATACGCAGTATTTT. Protein sequence: CASSSSGRETDTQYF.

The rearrangement links TRBV27 to TRBJ2-3; 7 positions match TRBD2. Germline assignment: CDR1 MNHEY and CDR2 SMNVEV (reference sequence). After removal of 2 bases from V and 2 bases from J, the junction contained 10 bases not matched to a gene. CDR3 size: 17 residues. CDR3 nucleotides: TGTGCCAGCAGTTTAGGGGGGAGAGCGGGACTCACAGATACGCAGTATTTT. Translated, it gives CASSLGGRAGLTDTQYF.

The chain carries TRBV7-9 and TRBJ2-5, with 14 bases fitting TRBD2. The V segment lost 5 bases and the J segment 2 bases; nucleotides outside the gene matches: 4. Germline CDR1 reads SEHNR; CDR2 reads FQNEAQ (reference sequence). CDR3 length: 16 residues. The CDR3 coding sequence is TGTGCCAGCAGCCATGGACTAGCGGGGGGTCAAGAGACCCAGTACTTC. The encoded protein is CASSHGLAGGQETQYF.

The chain employs TRBV21-1 and TRBJ1-5; the DNA was not used to check the table's D call, TRBD1. TRBV21-1 is shown as a pseudogene. The CDR3 is 17 amino acids. CDR3 DNA sequence: TGTGCCAGCAGCAAACCATCGACAGGGTATAGCAATCAGCCCCAGCATTTT. Translating gives CASSKPSTGYSNQPQHF.

This chain connects TRBV4-1 to TRBJ2-7; 8 bases are a match to TRBD2. V lost 2 bases, J lost 0 bases, and 6 bases stayed unmatched. The germline V gene encodes CDR1 MGHRA and CDR2 YSYEKL. The CDR3 totals 16 residues. DNA of the CDR3: TGCGCCAGCAGCCAACCCACTAGCGGTAGCTCCTACGAGCAGTACTTC. Translating it yields CASSQPTSGSSYEQYF.

This sequence joins TRBV6-5 and TRBJ2-2; weak D call: TRBD2 (6 bases). Trimming pared 2 bases from V and 5 bases from J, leaving 6 bases between. The CDR3 is 13 amino acids. Germline V CDR1 and CDR2: MNHEY, SVGAGI. CDR3 nucleotide sequence: TGTGCCAGCAGTTACGCGGGGACCGGGGAGCTGTTTTTT. This codes for CASSYAGTGELFF.

The chain has TRBV6-1 and TRBJ2-3, with D possibly being TRBD2 (6 bases). CDR1 and CDR2 from the germline V gene are MNHNS and SASEGT. The CDR3 covers 14 residues. V lost 8 bases, J lost 0 bases, and 12 bases lay in between. DNA for the CDR3: TGTGCCAGCCGGGACTCCTCTAGCACAGATACGCAGTATTTT. Protein: CASRDSSSTDTQYF.

This sequence joins TRBV2 and TRBJ2-1; TRBD2 might be the D (5 bases). Trimming cost V 6 bases and J 2 bases, with 8 bases left between them. CDR3 size: 13 residues. Germline-derived CDR1 and CDR2 are SNHLY and FYNNEI. Written as DNA, the CDR3 is TGTGCCAGCAGCTTGACTACCTACAATGAGCAGTTCTTC. Translating it yields CASSLTTYNEQFF.

To note about this clone: A read error may account for a junction end that differs from germline. The genes are TRBV7-8 and TRBJ2-7; TRBD2 might be the D (5 bases). The CDR3 sequence is 14 residues long. In germline, CDR1 is SGHVS, CDR2 FQNEAQ. Here the CDR3 DNA reads TGTGCCAGCAGCTTAGAACGGGGAACCTACGGGCAGTACTTC. Encoded protein: CASSLERGTYGQYF.

The chain carries TRBV10-2 and TRBJ2-1, with 7 bases identical to TRBD2. The CDR3 is 15 amino acids. V gave up 4 bases and J gave up 4 bases; unmatched junction bases: 7. Germline values: CDR1 WSHSY, CDR2 SAAADI. The CDR3 spells CASSVLAAEYNEQFF. CDR3 sequence (DNA): TGCGCCAGCAGTGTGCTAGCGGCCGAATACAATGAGCAGTTCTTC.